A single count supports the clone carrying this TCR beta chain. Its target is unknown. The data were taken from a study of T cell responses to AZD1222 COVID-19 vaccine. Study-level background: Second doses that came at about 4 or about 12 weeks were put together. Findings and limits, study-wide: Possibly, clonal diversity was underestimated; donors were largely white British and included more females.

Profiled with immunoSEQ multiplex PCR; TCRdb holds only in-frame clones, not every one. This table has around 86,000 clones, nearly 90% appearing once. Sequenced here: peripheral blood, sampled on day 0 of AZD1222 vaccination. The receptor was derived from an adult in good health.

The CDR3 nucleotides are TGCGCCAGCAGCCAAGATTCGACGGTAGGGGACGAGCAGTACTTC. This encodes CASSQDSTVGDEQYF. The V call is TRBV4-3, the J call TRBJ2-7; tentatively, D is TRBD1 (5 bases). Trimming cost V 0 bases and J 5 bases, with 14 bases left between them. CDR1 and CDR2 (germline): LGHNA, YSLEER. The CDR3 has 15 amino acids.